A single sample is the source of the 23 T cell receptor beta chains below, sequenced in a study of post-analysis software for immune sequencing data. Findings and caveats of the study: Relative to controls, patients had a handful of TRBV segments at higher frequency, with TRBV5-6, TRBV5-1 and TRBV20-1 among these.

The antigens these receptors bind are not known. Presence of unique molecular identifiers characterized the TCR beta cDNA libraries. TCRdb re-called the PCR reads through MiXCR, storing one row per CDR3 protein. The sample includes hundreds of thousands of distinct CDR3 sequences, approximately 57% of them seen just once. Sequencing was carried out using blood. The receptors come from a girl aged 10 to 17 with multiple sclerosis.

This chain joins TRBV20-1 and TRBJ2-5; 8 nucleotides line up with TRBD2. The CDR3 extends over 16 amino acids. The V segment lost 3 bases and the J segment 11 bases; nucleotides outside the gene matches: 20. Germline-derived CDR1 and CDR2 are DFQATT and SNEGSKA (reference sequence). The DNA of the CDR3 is TGCAGTGCTAGCGGCCCCCTTAGCGGGGCGTCCTACAAGCAGTACTTC. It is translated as CSASGPLSGASYKQYF.

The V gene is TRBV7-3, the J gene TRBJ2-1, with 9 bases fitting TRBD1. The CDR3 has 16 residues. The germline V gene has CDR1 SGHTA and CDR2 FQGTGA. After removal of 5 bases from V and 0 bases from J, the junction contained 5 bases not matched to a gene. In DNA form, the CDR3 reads TGTGCCAGCAGCCCGCCGGGACAGGGCTCCTACAATGAGCAGTTCTTC. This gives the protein CASSPPGQGSYNEQFF.

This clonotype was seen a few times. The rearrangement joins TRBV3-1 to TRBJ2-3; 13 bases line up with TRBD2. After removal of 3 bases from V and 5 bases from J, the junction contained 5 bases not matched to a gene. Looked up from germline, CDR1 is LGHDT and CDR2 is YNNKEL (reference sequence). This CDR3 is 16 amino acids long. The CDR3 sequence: CASSQRLAGGRDTQYF. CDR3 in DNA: TGTGCCAGCAGCCAGCGACTAGCGGGAGGCAGAGATACGCAGTATTTT.

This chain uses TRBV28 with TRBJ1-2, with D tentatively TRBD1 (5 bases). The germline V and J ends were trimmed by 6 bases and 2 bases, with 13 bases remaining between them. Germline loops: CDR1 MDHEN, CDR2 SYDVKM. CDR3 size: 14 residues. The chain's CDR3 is CASSSYGGNYGYTF. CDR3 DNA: TGTGCCAGCAGCTCCTATGGGGGAAACTATGGCTACACCTTC.

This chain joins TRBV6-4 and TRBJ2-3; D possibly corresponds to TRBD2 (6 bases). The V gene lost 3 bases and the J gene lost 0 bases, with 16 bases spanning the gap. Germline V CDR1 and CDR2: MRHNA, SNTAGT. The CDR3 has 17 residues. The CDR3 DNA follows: TGTGCCAGCAGTGAACAGTGGCGGGGATCTAGCACAGATACGCAGTATTTT. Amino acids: CASSEQWRGSSTDTQYF.

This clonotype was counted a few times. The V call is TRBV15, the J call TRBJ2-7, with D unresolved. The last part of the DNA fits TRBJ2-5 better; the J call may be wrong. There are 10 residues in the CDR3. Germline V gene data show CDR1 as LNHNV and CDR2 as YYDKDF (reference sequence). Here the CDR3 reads CATGTETQYF. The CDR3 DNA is TGTGCCACCGGCACGGAGACCCAGTACTTC.

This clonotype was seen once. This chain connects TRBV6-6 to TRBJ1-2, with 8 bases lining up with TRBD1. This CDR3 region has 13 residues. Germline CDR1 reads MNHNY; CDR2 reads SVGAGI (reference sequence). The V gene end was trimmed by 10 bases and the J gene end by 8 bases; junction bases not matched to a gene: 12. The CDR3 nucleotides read TGTGCCAACAGGGACAGGTCGGCGGCCGGCTACACCTTC. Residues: CANRDRSAAGYTF.

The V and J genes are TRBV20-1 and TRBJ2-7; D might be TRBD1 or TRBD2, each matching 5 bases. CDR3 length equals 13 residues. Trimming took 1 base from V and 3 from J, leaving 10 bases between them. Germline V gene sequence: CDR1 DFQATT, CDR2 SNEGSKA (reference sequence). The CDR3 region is CSARGGTYYEQYF. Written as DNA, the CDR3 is TGCAGTGCTAGAGGTGGGACGTACTACGAGCAGTACTTC.

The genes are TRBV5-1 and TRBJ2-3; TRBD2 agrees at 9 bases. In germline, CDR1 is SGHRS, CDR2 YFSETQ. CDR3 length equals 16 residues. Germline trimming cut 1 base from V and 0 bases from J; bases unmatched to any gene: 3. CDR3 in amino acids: CASSLHSGRSTDTQYF. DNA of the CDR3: TGCGCCAGCAGCTTGCATAGCGGGAGAAGCACAGATACGCAGTATTTT. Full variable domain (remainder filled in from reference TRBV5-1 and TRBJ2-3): KAGVTQTPRYLIKTRGQQVTLSCSPISGHRSVSWYQQTPGQGLQFLFEYFSETQRNKGNFPGRFSGRQFSNSRSEMNVSTLELGDSALYLCASSLHSGRSTDTQYFGPGTRLTVL.

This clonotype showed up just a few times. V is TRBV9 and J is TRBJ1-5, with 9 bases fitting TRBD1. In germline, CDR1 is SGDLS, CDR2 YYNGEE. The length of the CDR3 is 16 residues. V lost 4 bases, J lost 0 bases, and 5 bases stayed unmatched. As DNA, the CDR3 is TGTGCCAGCAGCTCCGGGACAGGGATTAGCAATCAGCCCCAGCATTTT. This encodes CASSSGTGISNQPQHF.

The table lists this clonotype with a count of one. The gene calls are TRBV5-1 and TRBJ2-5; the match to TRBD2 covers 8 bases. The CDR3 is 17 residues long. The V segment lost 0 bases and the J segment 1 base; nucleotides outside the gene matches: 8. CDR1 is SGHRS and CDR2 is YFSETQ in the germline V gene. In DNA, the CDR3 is TGCGCCAGCAGCTTGGCCGGGAGGGGGGCCCGCCAAGAGACCCAGTACTTC. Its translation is CASSLAGRGARQETQYF.

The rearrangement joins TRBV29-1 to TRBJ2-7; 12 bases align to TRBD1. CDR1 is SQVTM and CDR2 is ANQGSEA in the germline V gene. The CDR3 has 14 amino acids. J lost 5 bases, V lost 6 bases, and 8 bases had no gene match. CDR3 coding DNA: TGCAGCGTCGCTGGGACAGGGGGCTTGGACGAGCAGTACTTC. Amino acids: CSVAGTGGLDEQYF.

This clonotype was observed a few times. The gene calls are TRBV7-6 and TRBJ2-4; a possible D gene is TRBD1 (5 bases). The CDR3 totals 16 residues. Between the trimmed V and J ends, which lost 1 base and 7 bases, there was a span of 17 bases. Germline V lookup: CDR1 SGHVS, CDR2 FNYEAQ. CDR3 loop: CASSLVAAKPGNIQYF. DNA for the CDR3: TGTGCCAGCAGCTTAGTCGCGGCCAAGCCAGGGAACATTCAGTACTTC.

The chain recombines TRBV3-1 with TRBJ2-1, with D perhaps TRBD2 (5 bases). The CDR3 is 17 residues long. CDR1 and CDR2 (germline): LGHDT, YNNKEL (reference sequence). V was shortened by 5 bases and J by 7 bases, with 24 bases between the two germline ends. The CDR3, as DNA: TGTGCCAGCAGCTCCCGCGCACTAGTATCGACTGGGAATGAGCAGTTCTTC. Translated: CASSSRALVSTGNEQFF.

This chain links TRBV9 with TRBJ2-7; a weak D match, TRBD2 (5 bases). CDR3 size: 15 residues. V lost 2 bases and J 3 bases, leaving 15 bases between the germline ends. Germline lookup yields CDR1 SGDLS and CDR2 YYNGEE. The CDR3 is CASSVSGSGSYEQYF. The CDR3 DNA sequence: TGTGCCAGCAGCGTTTCGGGGTCGGGTAGCTACGAGCAGTACTTC.

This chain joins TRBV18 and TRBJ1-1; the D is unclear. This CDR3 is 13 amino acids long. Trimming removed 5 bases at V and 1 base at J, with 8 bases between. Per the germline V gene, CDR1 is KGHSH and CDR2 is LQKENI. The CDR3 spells CASSGVQNTEAFF. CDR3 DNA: TGTGCCAGCTCAGGGGTCCAGAACACTGAAGCTTTCTTT.

For the CDR3, the DNA is TGTGCCAGCAGTAGGGACAGCCCTGGGGCCAACGTCCTGACTTTC. Translated, it gives CASSRDSPGANVLTF. The V and J genes are TRBV2 and TRBJ2-6; 7 nucleotides agree with TRBD1. Per the germline V gene, CDR1 is SNHLY and CDR2 is FYNNEI. Unmatched junction bases numbered 3, after V lost 5 bases and J lost 2 bases. The CDR3 has 15 amino acids.

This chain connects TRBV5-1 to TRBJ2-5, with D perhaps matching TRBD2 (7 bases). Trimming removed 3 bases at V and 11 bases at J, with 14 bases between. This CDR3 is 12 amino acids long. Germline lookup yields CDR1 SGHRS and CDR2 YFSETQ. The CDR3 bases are TGCGCCAGCAGCTCGGAAGGGAGGGGGCAGTACTTC. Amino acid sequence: CASSSEGRGQYF. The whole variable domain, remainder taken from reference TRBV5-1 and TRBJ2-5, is KAGVTQTPRYLIKTRGQQVTLSCSPISGHRSVSWYQQTPGQGLQFLFEYFSETQRNKGNFPGRFSGRQFSNSRSEMNVSTLELGDSALYLCASSSEGRGQYFGPGTRLLVL.

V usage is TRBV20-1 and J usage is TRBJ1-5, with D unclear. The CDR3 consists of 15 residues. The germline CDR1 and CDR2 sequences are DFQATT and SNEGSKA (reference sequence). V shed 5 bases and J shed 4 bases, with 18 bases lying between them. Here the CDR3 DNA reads TGCAGTGCTCCATCCCTTGAAGCCCTTAATCAGCCCCAGCATTTT. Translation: CSAPSLEALNQPQHF.

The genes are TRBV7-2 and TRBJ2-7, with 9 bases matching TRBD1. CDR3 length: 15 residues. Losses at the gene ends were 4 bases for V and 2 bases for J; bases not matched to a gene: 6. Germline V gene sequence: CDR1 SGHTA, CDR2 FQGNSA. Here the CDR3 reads CASSWGQGYPYEQYF. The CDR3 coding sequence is TGTGCCAGCAGCTGGGGACAGGGTTACCCCTACGAGCAGTACTTC.

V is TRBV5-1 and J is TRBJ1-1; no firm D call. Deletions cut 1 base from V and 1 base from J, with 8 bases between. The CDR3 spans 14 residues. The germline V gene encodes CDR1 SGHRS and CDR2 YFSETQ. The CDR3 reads CASSLPGPNTEAFF. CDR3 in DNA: TGCGCCAGCAGCTTGCCGGGCCCGAACACTGAAGCTTTCTTT.

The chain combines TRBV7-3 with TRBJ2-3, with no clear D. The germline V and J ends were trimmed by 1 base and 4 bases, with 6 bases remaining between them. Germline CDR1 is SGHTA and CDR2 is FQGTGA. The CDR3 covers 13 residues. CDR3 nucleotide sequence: TGTGCCAGCAGCTTAATTTCGGCAGATACGCAGTATTTT. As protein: CASSLISADTQYF. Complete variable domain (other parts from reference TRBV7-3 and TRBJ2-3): GAGVSQTPSNKVTEKGKYVELRCDPISGHTALYWYRQSLGQGPEFLIYFQGTGAADDSGLPNDRFFAVRPEGSVSTLKIQRTERGDSAVYLCASSLISADTQYFGPGTRLTVL.

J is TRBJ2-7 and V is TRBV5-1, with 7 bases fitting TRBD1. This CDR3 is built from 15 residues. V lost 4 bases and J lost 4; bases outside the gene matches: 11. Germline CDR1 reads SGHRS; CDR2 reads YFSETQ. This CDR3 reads CASSILSGTEYEQYF. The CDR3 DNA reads TGCGCCAGCAGCATATTATCCGGGACAGAATACGAGCAGTACTTC.